This is a list of T cell receptor beta chains from one sample in a study of blood T cells in healthy people across ages. A single record per CDR3 protein comes from TCRdb applying MiXCR to the 5' RACE reads. Of 800,000 to 900,000 distinct CDR3 sequences in the sample, 55% to 65% were seen once. Specimen: blood. Receptors were obtained from a man aged 25 to 40 in good health. Both conserved end residues are part of each CDR3. A D gene is named only where the DNA matches it firmly. The size of a clone is reported for some rows only, either as once, few or many, or as a class for expanded clones.

V gene: TRBV12-3/TRBV12-4; D gene: .; clone size: few; J gene: TRBJ2-1; CDR3 DNA: TGTGCCAGCAGTTTCTCAGGACTCCTAGCGAGCTCCTACAATGAGCAGTTCTTC; CDR3 protein: CASSFSGLLASSYNEQFF
V gene: TRBV4-1; D gene: .; clone size: .; J gene: TRBJ1-2; CDR3 DNA: TGCGCCAGCAGCCTAAAGACAGGTAGCTATGGCTACACCTTC; CDR3 protein: CASSLKTGSYGYTF
V gene: TRBV6-2/TRBV6-3; D gene: TRBD1; clone size: few; J gene: TRBJ2-3; CDR3 DNA: TGTGCCAGCAGTTACGGGACAGGGGGTGCAGATACGCAGTATTTT; CDR3 protein: CASSYGTGGADTQYF
V gene: TRBV20-1; D gene: .; clone size: .; J gene: TRBJ2-3; CDR3 DNA: TGCAGTGCTAGAGATCTTCGCCTCACAGATACGCAGTATTTT; CDR3 protein: CSARDLRLTDTQYF
V gene: TRBV20-1; D gene: .; clone size: .; J gene: TRBJ1-2; CDR3 DNA: TGCAGTGCTAGAGAGGGAGCGGGGGCCTCGGGCTACACCTTC; CDR3 protein: CSAREGAGASGYTF
V gene: TRBV7-2; D gene: .; clone size: once; J gene: TRBJ1-3; CDR3 DNA: TGTGCCAGCAGCTTAGAGAGGTCGGTCGGAAACACCATATATTTT; CDR3 protein: CASSLERSVGNTIYF
V gene: TRBV14; D gene: .; clone size: .; J gene: TRBJ2-1; CDR3 DNA: TGTGCCAGCAGCCAGGCTCTTGGACATTTTGAGCAGTTCTTC; CDR3 protein: CASSQALGHFEQFF
V gene: TRBV2; D gene: TRBD1; clone size: .; J gene: TRBJ2-7; CDR3 DNA: TGTGCCAGCAGGGGACAGCCCTTCTCCTACGAGCAGTACTTC; CDR3 protein: CASRGQPFSYEQYF
V gene: TRBV5-1; D gene: .; clone size: .; J gene: TRBJ2-5; CDR3 DNA: TGCGCCAGCAGCGCCAGGAACGATTACGGGGAGACCCAGTACTTC; CDR3 protein: CASSARNDYGETQYF
V gene: TRBV12-3/TRBV12-4; D gene: .; clone size: few; J gene: TRBJ2-3; CDR3 DNA: TGTGCCAGCAGTCCGCGACGGGACCCCCAGTATTTT; CDR3 protein: CASSPRRDPQYF
V gene: TRBV7-2; D gene: .; clone size: .; J gene: TRBJ2-1; CDR3 DNA: TGTGCCAGCAGCTTAGGGAGTTGGGAGCAGTTCTTC; CDR3 protein: CASSLGSWEQFF
V gene: TRBV10-3; D gene: TRBD1; clone size: .; J gene: TRBJ2-3; CDR3 DNA: TGTGCCATCAGTGACCCGGACAGGGGGGATACGCAGTATTTT; CDR3 protein: CAISDPDRGDTQYF